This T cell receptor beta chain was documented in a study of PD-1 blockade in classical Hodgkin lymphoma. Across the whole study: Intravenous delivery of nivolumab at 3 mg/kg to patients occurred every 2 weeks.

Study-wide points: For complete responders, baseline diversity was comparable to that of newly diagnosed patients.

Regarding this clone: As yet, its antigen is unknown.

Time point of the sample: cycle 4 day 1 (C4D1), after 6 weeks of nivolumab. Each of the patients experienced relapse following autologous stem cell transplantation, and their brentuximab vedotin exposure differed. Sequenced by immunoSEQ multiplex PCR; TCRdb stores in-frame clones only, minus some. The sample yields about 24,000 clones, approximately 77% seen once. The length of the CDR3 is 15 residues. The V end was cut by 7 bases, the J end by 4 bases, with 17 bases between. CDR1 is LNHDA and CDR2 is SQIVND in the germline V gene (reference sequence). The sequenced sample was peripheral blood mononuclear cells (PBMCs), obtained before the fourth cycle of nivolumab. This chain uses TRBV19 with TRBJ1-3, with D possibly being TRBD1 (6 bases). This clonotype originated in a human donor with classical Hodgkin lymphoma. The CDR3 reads CASTVTGSTGNTIYF. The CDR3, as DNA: TGTGCCAGTACCGTAACAGGGTCAACGGGAAACACCATATATTTT. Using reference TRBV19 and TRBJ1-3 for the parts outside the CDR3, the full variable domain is DGGITQSPKYLFRKEGQNVTLSCEQNLNHDAMYWYRQDPGQGLRLIYYSQIVNDFQKGDIAEGYSVSREKKESFPLTVTSAQKNPTAFYLCASTVTGSTGNTIYFGEGSWLTVV.